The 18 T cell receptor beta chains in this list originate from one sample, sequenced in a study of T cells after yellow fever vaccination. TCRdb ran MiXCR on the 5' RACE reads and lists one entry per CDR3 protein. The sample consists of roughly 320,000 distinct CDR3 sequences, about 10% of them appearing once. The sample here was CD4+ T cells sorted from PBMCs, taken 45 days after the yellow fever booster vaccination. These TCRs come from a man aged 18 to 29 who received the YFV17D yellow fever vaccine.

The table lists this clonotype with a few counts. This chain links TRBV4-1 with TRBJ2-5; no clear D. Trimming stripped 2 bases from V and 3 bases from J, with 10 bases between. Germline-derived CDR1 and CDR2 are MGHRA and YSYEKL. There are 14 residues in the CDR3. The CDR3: CASSQFPAKETQYF. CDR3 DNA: TGCGCCAGCAGCCAATTTCCAGCTAAAGAGACCCAGTACTTC.

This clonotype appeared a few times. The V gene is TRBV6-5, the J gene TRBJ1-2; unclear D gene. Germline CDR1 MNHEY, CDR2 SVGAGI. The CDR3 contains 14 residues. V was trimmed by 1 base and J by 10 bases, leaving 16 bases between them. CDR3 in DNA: TGTGCCAGCAGTTACTATTCAGGATCGATACACTACACCTTC. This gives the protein CASSYYSGSIHYTF.

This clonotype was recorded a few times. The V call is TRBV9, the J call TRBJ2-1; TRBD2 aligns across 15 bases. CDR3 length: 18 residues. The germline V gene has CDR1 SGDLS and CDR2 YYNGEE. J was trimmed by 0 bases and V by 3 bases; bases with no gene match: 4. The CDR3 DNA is TGTGCCAGCAGCGATGGGACTAGCGGGGGGTTCTCCTACAATGAGCAGTTCTTC. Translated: CASSDGTSGGFSYNEQFF. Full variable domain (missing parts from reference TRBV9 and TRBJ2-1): DSGVTQTPKHLITATGQRVTLRCSPRSGDLSVYWYQQSLDQGLQFLIQYYNGEERAKGNILERFSAQQFPDLHSELNLSSLELGDSALYFCASSDGTSGGFSYNEQFFGPGTRLTVL.

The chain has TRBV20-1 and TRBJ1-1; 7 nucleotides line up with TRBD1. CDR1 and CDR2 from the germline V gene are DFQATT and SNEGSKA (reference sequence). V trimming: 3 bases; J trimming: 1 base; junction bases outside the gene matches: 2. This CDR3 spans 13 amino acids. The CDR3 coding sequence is TGCAGTGCTAGCCGACAGGGGAACACTGAAGCTTTCTTT. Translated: CSASRQGNTEAFF.

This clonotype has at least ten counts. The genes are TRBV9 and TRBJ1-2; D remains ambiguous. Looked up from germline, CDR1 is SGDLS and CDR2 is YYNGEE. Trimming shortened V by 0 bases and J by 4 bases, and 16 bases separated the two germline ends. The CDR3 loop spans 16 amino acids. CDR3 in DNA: TGTGCCAGCAGCGTAGTATCCCTAGGGTATGGCTATGGCTACACCTTC. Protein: CASSVVSLGYGYGYTF.

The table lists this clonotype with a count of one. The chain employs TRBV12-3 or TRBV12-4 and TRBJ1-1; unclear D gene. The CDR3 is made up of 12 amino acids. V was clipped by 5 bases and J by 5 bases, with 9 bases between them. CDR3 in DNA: TGTGCCAGCAGTCGCATTAGGACTGAAGCTTTCTTT. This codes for CASSRIRTEAFF.

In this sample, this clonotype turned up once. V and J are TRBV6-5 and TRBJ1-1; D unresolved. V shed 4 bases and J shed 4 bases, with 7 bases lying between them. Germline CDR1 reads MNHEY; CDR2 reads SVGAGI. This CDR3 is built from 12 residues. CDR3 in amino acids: CASSSEATEAFF. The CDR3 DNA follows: TGTGCCAGCAGTTCGGAGGCCACTGAAGCTTTCTTT.

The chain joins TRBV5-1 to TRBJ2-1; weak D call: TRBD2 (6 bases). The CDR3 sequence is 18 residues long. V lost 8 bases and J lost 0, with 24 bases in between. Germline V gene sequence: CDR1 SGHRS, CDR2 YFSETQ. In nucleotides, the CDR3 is TGCGCCAGAAGCCCGGTCGGGTCGGTGACTAGCTCCTACAATGAGCAGTTCTTC. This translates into CARSPVGSVTSSYNEQFF.

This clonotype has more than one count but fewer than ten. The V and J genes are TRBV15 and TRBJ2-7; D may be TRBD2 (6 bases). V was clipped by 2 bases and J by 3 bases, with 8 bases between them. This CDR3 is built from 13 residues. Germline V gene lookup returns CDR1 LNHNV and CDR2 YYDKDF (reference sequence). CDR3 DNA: TGTGCCACCAGCAGAACCGGGGGCTACGAGCAGTACGTC. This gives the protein CATSRTGGYEQYV.

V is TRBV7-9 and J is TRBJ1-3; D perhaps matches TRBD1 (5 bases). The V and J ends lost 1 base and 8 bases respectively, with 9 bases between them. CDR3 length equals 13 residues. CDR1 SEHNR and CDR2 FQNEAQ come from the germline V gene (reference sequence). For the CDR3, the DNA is TGTGCCAGCAGCTTAGGGGACGGAGACACCATATATTTT. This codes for CASSLGDGDTIYF. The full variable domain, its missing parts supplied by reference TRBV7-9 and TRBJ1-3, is DTGVSQNPRHKITKRGQNVTFRCDPISEHNRLYWYRQTLGQGPEFLTYFQNEAQLEKSRLLSDRFSAERPKGSFSTLEIQRTEQGDSAMYLCASSLGDGDTIYFGEGSWLTVV.

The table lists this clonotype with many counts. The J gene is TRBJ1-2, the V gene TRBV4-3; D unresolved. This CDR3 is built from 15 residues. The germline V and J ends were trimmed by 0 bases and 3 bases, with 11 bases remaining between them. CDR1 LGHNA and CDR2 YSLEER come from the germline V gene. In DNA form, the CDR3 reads TGCGCCAGCAGCCAAGAGCGAGAGCTCTACTATGGCTACACCTTC. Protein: CASSQERELYYGYTF.

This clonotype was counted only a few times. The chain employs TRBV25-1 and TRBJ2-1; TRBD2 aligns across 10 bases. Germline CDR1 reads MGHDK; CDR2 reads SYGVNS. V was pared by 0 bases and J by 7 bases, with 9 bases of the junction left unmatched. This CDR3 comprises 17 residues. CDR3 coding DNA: TGTGCCAGCAGTGAATACCTACTAGCGGGGTCTGCTAATGAGCAGTTCTTC. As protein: CASSEYLLAGSANEQFF. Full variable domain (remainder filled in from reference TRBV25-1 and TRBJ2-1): EADIYQTPRYLVIGTGKKITLECSQTMGHDKMYWYQQDPGMELHLIHYSYGVNSTEKGDLSSESTVSRIRTEHFPLTLESARPSHTSQYLCASSEYLLAGSANEQFFGPGTRLTVL.

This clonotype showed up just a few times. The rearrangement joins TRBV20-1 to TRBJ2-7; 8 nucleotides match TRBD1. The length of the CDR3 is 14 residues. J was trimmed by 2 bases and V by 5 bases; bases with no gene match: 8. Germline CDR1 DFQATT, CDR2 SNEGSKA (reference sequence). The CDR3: CSAERTGSTYEQYF. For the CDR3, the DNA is TGCAGTGCTGAAAGGACAGGGTCCACCTACGAGCAGTACTTC.

CDR3 in DNA: TGTGCCAGCAGCTTGATCTTCGTGGGACGCTCTGGAAACACCATATATTTT. Translated, it gives CASSLIFVGRSGNTIYF. The chain has TRBV5-5 and TRBJ1-3; D perhaps matches TRBD1 (5 bases). CDR1 is SGHKS and CDR2 is YYEKEE in the germline V gene (reference sequence). V dropped 1 base and J dropped 0 bases, with 14 bases sitting between them. The CDR3 covers 17 residues.

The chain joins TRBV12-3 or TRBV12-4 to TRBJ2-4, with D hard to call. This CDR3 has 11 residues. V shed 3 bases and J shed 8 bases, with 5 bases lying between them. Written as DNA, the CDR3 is TGTGCCAGCAGTTTTACGGACATTCAGTACTTC. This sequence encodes CASSFTDIQYF.

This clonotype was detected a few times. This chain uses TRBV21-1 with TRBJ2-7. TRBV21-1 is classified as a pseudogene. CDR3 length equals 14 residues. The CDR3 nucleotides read TGTGCCAGCAGCAAAGAGGTGGAACCCTACGAGCAGTACGTC. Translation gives CASSKEVEPYEQYV.

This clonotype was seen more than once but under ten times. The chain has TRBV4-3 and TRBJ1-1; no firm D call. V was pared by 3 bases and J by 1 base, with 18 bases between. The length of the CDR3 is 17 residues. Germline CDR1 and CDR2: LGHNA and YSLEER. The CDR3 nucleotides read TGCGCCAGCAGCCACTCAAGTAAAGGGTGGGAGAACACTGAAGCTTTCTTT. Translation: CASSHSSKGWENTEAFF.

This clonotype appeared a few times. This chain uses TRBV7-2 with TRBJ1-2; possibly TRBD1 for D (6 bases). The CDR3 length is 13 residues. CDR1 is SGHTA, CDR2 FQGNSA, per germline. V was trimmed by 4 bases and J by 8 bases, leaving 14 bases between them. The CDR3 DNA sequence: TGTGCCAGCAGCTGGGGGGCAGGGGTCGGCTACACCTTC. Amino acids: CASSWGAGVGYTF.